Sequencing of this TCR beta chain was carried out in a study of T cell clonality in common variable immunodeficiency. A word on this clone: Antigen: not known. From the germline J gene comes the end of the CDR3, since the read stops 3 residues before it.

Sequencing was performed with immunoSEQ multiplex PCR; in TCRdb, only in-frame clones are kept and a portion is missing. The sample totals around 15,000 clones. After removal of 2 bases from V and 3 bases from J, the junction contained 8 bases not matched to a gene. From germline, CDR1 is DFQATT and CDR2 SNEGSKA (reference sequence). The CDR3 spans 15 residues. Overall study results and limits: Fewer TCRbeta clones were shared among CVID subjects than controls. Authors noted CVID clonality's cause needs subpopulation repertoire sequencing. Fewer deletions and N-nucleotide insertions were reportedly seen in common variable immunodeficiency TCR beta sequences.

Caucasian heritage predominated among both patients and controls. Blood came from CVID subjects not ill and not taking immunomodulatory or immunosuppressive medication. The material sequenced was peripheral blood mononuclear cells. The V call is TRBV20-1, the J call TRBJ1-1, with 8 bases lining up with TRBD1. This TCR was sampled from a human donor with common variable immunodeficiency. The CDR3 DNA, read in part, is TGCAGTGCTAGACAGGGGGCGTCTTTGGACACTGAA. Encoded protein: CSARQGASLDTE. The complete CDR3 protein is CSARQGASLDTEAFF.